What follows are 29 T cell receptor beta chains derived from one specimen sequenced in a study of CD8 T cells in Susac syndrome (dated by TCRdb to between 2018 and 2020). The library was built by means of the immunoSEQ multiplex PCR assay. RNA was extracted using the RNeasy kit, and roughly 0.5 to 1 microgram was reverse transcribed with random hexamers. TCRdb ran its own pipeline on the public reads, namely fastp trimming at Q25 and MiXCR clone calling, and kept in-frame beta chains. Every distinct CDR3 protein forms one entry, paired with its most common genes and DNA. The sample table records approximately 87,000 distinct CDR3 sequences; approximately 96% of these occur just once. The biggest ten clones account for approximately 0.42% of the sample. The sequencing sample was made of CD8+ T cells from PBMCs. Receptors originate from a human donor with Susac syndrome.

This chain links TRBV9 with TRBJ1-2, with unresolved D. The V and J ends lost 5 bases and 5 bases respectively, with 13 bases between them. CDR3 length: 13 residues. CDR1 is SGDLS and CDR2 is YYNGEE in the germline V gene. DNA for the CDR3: TGTGCCAGCAGAACCCCGGGAGGGTATGGCTACACCTTC. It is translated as CASRTPGGYGYTF.

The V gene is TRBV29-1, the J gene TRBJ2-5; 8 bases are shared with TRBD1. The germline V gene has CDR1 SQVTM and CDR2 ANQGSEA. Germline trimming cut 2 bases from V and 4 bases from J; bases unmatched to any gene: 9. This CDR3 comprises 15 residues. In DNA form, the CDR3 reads TGCAGCGTTGAATCCCCTCAACAGGGGGGAGAGACCCAGTACTTC. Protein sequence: CSVESPQQGGETQYF. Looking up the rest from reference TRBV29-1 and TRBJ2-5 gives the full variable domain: SAVISQKPSRDICQRGTSLTIQCQVDSQVTMMFWYRQQPGQSLTLIATANQGSEATYESGFVIDKFPISRPNLTFSTLTVSNMSPEDSSIYLCSVESPQQGGETQYFGPGTRLLVL.

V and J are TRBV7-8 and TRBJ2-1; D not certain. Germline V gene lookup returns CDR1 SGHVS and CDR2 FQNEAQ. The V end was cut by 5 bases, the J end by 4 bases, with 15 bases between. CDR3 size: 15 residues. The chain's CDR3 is CASSLIRLLYNEQFF. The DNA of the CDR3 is TGTGCCAGCAGCCTAATACGACTGTTGTACAATGAGCAGTTCTTC.

CDR3 DNA: TGTGCCAGCAGTTTTGGAAACACCATATATTTT. This sequence encodes CASSFGNTIYF. This sequence joins TRBV27 and TRBJ1-3, with D uncertain. The CDR3 has 11 residues. CDR1 MNHEY and CDR2 SMNVEV come from the germline V gene (reference sequence). V was pared by 3 bases and J by 3 bases, with 0 bases between.

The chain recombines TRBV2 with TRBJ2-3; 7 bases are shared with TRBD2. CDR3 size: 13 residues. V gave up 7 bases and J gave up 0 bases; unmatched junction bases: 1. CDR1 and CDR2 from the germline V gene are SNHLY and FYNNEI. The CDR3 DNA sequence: TGTGCCAGCACTAGCGGCAGCACAGATACGCAGTATTTT. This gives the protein CASTSGSTDTQYF.

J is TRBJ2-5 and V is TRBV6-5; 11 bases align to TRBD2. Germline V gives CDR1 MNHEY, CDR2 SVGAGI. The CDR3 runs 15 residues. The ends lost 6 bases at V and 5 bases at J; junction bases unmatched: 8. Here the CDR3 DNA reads TGTGCCAGCAGACAGACTAGCGGGATGGACGAGACCCAGTACTTC. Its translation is CASRQTSGMDETQYF.

The CDR3 loop reads CSVELGTEQFF. The CDR3 nucleotides are TGCAGCGTTGAATTAGGGACTGAGCAGTTCTTC. The chain recombines TRBV29-1 with TRBJ2-1, with D perhaps being TRBD1 or TRBD2 (5 bases each). Germline V gene data show CDR1 as SQVTM and CDR2 as ANQGSEA. V lost 2 bases, J lost 9 bases, and 8 bases lay in between. The CDR3 length is 11 residues.

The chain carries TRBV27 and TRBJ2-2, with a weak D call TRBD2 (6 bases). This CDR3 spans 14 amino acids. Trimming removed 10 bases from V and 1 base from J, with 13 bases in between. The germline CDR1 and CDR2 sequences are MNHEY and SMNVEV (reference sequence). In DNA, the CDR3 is TGTGCCACCCAACCGGGACTGAACACCGGGGAGCTGTTTTTT. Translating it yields CATQPGLNTGELFF.

The CDR3 spells CASSPSGGGYGETQYF. CDR3 in DNA: TGTGCCAGCAGCCCAAGTGGCGGGGGATACGGGGAGACCCAGTACTTC. The V call is TRBV9, the J call TRBJ2-5; 7 positions agree with TRBD2. Per the germline V gene, CDR1 is SGDLS and CDR2 is YYNGEE. The CDR3 is 16 residues long. Trimming took 4 bases from V and 5 from J; bases not matched to a gene: 14.

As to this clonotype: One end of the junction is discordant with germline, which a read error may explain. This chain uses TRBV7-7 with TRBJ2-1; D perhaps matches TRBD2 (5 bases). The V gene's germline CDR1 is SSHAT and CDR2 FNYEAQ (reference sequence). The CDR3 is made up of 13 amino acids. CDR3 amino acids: CASSLDLNNEQFF. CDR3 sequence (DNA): TGTGCTAGCAGCTTGGACTTGAACAATGAGCAGTTCTTC.

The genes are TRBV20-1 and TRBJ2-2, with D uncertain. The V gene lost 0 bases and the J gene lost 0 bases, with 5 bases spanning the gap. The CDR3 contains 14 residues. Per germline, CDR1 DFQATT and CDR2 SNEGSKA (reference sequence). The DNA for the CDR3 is TGCAGTGCTAGAGATGACCCGAACACCGGGGAGCTGTTTTTT. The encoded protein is CSARDDPNTGELFF.

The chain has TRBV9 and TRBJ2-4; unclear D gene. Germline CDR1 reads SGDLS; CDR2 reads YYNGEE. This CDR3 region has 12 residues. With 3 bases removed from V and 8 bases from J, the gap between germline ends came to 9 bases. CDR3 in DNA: TGTGCCAGCAGCGAGGATGGGGACATTCAGTACTTC. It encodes CASSEDGDIQYF.

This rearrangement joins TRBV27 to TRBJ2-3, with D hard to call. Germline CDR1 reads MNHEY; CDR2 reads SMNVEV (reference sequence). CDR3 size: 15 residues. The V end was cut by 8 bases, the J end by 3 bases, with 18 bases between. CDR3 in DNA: TGTGCCAGCTCCCCCGTCGGGCTAGTGACAGATACGCAGTATTTT. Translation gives CASSPVGLVTDTQYF.

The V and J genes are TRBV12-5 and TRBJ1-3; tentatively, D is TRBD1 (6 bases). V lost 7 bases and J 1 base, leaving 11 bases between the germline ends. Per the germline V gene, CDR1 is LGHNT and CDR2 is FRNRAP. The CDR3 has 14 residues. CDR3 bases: TGTGCTAGTGCCCAAACAGGGTCTGGAAACACCATATATTTT. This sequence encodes CASAQTGSGNTIYF.

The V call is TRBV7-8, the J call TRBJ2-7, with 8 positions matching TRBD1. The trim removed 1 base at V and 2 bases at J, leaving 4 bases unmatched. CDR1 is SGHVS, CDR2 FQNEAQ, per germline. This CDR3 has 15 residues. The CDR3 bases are TGTGCCAGCAGCTTAGGGACAGGGAGTACCTACGAGCAGTACGTC. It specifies CASSLGTGSTYEQYV.

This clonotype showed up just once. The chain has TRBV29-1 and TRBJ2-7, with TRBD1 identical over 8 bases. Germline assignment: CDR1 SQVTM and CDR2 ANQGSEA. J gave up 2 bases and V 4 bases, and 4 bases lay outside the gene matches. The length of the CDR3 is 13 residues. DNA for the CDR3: TGCAGCGTTGGGGCGGACAGGGCCTACGAGCAGTACTTC. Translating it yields CSVGADRAYEQYF.

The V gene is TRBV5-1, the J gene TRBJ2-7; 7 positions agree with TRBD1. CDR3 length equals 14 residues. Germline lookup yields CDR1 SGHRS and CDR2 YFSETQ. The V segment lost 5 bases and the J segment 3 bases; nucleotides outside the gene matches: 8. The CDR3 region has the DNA TGCGCCAGCAGGTCCCGACAGGGTTACTACGAGCAGTACGTC. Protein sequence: CASRSRQGYYEQYV.

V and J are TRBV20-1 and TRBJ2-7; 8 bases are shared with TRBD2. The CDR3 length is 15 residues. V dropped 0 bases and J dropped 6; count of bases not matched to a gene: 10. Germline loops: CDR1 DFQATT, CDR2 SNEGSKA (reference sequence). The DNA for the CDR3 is TGCAGTGCTAGAGAGATAGCGGGACCTCAACCCGAGCAGTACTTC. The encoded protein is CSAREIAGPQPEQYF.

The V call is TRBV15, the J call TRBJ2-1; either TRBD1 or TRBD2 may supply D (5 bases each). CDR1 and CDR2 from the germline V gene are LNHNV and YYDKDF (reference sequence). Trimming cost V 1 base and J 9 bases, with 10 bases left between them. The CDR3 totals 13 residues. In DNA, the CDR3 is TGTGCCACCAGCAGAGTTAGGGACGGTGAGCAGTTCTTC. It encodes CATSRVRDGEQFF.

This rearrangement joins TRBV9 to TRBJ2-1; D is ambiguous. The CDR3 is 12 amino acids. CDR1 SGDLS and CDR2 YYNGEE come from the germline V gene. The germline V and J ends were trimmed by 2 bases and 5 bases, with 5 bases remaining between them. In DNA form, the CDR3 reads TGTGCCAGCAGCGTCTTAGACAATGAGCAGTTCTTC. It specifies CASSVLDNEQFF.

CDR3 DNA sequence: TGCGCCAGCAGCCAAGATCGAGGGACCGAGCAGTACGTC. Its protein product is CASSQDRGTEQYV. V gene TRBV4-3 combines with J gene TRBJ2-7; D could derive from TRBD1 or TRBD2 (5 bases each). The length of the CDR3 is 13 residues. Trimming left V 0 bases short and J 6 bases short, with 9 bases between. Germline values: CDR1 LGHNA, CDR2 YSLEER.

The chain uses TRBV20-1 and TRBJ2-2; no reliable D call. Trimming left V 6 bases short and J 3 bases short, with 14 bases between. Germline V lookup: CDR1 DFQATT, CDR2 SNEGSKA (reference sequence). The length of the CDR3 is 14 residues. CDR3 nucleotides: TGCAGTGCCATCGACGGCATATACACCGGGGAGCTGTTTTTT. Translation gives CSAIDGIYTGELFF.

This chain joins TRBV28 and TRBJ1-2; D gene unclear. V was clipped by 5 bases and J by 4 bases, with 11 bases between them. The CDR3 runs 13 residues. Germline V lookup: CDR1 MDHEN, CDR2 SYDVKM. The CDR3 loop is CASSKTRTYGYTF. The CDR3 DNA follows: TGTGCCAGCAGTAAAACCAGAACCTATGGCTACACCTTC.

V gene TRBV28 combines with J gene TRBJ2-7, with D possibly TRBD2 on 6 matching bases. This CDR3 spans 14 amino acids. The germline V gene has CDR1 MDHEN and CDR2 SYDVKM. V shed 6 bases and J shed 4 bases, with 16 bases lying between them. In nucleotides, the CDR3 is TGTGCCAGCAGCCCTGACTACGGGGGTTACGAGCAGTACTTC. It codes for CASSPDYGGYEQYF.

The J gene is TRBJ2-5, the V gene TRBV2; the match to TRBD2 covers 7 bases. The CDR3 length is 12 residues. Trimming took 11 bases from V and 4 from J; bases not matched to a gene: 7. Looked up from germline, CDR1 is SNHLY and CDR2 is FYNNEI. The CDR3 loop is CASSGRGETQYF. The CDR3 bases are TGTGCCTCCAGTGGGAGGGGAGAGACCCAGTACTTC. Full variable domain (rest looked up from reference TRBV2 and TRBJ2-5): EPEVTQTPSHQVTQMGQEVILRCVPISNHLYFYWYRQILGQKVEFLVSFYNNEISEKSEIFDDQFSVERPDGSNFTLKIRSTKLEDSAMYFCASSGRGETQYFGPGTRLLVL.

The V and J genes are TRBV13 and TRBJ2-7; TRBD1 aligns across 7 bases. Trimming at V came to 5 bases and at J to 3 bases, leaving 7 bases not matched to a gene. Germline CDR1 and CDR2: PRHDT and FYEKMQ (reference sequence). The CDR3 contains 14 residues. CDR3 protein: CASSLQGSHYEQYF. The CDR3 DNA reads TGTGCCAGCAGCCTACAGGGGTCCCACTACGAGCAGTACTTC.

CDR3 protein: CASSVPAGGPNTGELFF. CDR3 nucleotide sequence: TGTGCCAGCAGCGTACCAGCGGGAGGGCCAAACACCGGGGAGCTGTTTTTT. The chain employs TRBV9 and TRBJ2-2, with 10 positions matching TRBD2. Germline assignment: CDR1 SGDLS and CDR2 YYNGEE. The CDR3 length is 17 residues. J lost 2 bases, V lost 1 base, and 5 bases had no gene match.

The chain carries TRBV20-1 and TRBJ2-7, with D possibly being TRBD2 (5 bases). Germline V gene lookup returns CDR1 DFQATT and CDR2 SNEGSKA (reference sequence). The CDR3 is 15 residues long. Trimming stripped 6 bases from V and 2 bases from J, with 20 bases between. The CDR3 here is CSARLPSRRPYEQYV. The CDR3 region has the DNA TGCAGTGCCAGACTACCGAGTCGGAGACCCTACGAGCAGTACGTC.

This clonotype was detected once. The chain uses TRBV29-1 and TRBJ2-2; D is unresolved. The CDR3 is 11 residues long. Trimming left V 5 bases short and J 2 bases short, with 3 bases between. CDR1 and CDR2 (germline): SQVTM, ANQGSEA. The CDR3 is CSVFNTGELFF. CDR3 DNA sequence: TGCAGCGTTTTTAACACCGGGGAGCTGTTTTTT.